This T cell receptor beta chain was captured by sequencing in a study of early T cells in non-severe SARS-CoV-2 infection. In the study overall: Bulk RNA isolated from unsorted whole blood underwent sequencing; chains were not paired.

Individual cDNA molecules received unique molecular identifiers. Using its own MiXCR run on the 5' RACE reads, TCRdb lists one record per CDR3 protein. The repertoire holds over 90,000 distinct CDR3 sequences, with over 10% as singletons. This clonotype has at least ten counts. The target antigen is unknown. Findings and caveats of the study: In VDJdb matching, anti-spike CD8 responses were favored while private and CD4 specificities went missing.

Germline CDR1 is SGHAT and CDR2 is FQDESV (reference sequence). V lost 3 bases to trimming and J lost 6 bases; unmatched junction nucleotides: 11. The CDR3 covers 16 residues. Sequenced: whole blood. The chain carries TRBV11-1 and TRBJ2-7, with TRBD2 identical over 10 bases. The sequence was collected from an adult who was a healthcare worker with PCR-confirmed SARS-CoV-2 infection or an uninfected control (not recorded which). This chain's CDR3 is CASSFLAGEAPAEQYF. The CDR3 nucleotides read TGTGCCAGCAGCTTCCTAGCGGGGGAGGCCCCAGCCGAGCAGTACTTC.